This T cell receptor (beta chain) originates from a study of shared clonotypes between healthy human individuals. Assay used: immunoSEQ multiplex PCR; TCRdb lists only in-frame clones, some missing. The sample holds 2 million to 2.5 million clones, approximately 95% seen once. From germline, CDR1 is MDHEN and CDR2 SYDVKM. The CDR3 has 15 residues. After removal of 3 bases from V and 0 bases from J, the junction contained 3 bases not matched to a gene. General study results and limits: Limitation of the genetic and exposure-history diversity represented came from the few donors.

Regarding this clone: The antigen is unknown.

The specimen sequenced was naive CD4+ T cells from PBMCs. As to subset: CD45RA+ positively selected. The rearrangement joins TRBV28 to TRBJ2-7; 9 bases are a match to TRBD1. This sequence was found in a man between 18 and 35 years old in good health. Some clones in this sample may be carry-over from other donors' samples. This CDR3 is CASSFTDRGSYEQYF. In nucleotides, the CDR3 is TGTGCCAGCAGTTTTACGGACAGGGGCTCCTACGAGCAGTACTTC.